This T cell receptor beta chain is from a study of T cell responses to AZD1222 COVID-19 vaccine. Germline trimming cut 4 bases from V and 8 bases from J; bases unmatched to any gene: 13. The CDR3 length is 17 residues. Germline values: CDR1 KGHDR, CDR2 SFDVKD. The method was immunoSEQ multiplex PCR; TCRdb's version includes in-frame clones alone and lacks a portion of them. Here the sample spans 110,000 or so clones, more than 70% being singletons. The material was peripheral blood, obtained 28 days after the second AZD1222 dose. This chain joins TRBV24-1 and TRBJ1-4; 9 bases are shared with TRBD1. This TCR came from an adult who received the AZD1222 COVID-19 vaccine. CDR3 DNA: TGTGCCACCAGTGAGCTCCACCACAGGGGGCGAAAAGAAAAACTGTTTTTT. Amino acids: CATSELHHRGRKEKLFF.